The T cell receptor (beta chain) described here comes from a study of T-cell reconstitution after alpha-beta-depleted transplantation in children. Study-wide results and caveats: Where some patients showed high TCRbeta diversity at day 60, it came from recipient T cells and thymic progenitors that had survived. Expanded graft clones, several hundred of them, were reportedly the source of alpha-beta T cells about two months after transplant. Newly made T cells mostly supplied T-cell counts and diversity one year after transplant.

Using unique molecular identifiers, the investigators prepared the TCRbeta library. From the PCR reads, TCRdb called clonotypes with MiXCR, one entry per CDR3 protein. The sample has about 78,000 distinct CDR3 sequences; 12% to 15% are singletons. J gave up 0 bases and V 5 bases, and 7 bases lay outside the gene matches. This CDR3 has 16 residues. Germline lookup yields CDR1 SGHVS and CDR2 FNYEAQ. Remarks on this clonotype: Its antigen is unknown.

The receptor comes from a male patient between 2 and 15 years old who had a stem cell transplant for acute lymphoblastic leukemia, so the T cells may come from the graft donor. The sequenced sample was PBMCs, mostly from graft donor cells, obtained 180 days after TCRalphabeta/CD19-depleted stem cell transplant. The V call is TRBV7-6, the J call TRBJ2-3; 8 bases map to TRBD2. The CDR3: CASSPLAGDSTDTQYF. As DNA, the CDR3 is TGTGCCAGCAGCCCCCTAGCGGGTGACAGCACAGATACGCAGTATTTT.